This is a list of T cell receptor beta chains from one sample in a study of spatial heterogeneity in lung cancer. Each CDR3 protein is one row after TCRdb ran MiXCR on the 5' RACE reads. The sample has 14,000 or so distinct CDR3 sequences, about 4.4% seen once. The sample consisted of lung tumor tissue, taken at surgery. All receptors come from a female donor with early-stage non-small cell lung cancer. The CDR3 runs from the conserved cysteine through the conserved F or W.

>15|TRBV5-6|TRBJ1-3
CASSLPGVSGNTIYF
>15|TRBV9|TRBJ1-1
CASSANDRRNTEAFF
>13|TRBV7-8|TRBJ1-5
CASSFVGVQPQHF
>17|TRBV27|TRBJ2-6
CASSSGLAMAGANVLTF
>14|TRBV5-1|TRBJ2-7
CASSRGHGTYEQYF
>13|TRBV12-3/TRBV12-4|TRBJ1-4
CASTLRDREKLFF
>15|TRBV19|TRBJ2-3
CASKDRGYSADTQYF
>16|TRBV7-2|TRBJ2-3
CASSPQAGGLTDTQYF
>15|TRBV20-1|TRBJ1-2
CSPRRPGTGKDGYTF
>13|TRBV20-1|TRBJ2-4
CSAPRDGGNIQYF
>14|TRBV20-1|TRBJ1-1
CSAEKTGRDTEAFF
>15|TRBV6-8|TRBJ1-2
CASSKQGQINYGYTF
>16|TRBV5-1|TRBJ2-7
CASSPIGTALSYEQYF
>16|TRBV10-3|TRBJ1-2
CAISESSRTGNYGYTF
>13|TRBV5-4|TRBJ1-2
CASSVGDKIGYTF
>15|TRBV12-3/TRBV12-4|TRBJ2-5
CASRLPSGGGKTQYF
>14|TRBV12-3/TRBV12-4|TRBJ1-1
CASSPDRRYTEAFF
>13|TRBV7-9|TRBJ1-2
CASSRETVVGYTF
>15|TRBV6-5|TRBJ1-2
CASSIGTGGAGGYTF
>12|TRBV10-3|TRBJ1-4
CAISETNEKLFF
>13|TRBV2|TRBJ1-1
CASRVDRNTEAFF
>14|TRBV24-1|TRBJ1-2
CATSDSSISNGYTF
>15|TRBV9|TRBJ1-1
CASSVGQPMNTEAFF
>14|TRBV2|TRBJ2-3
CASRTWDFTDTQYF
>14|TRBV27|TRBJ1-3
CASRSLSSGNTIYF
>14|TRBV5-1|TRBJ1-3
CASSLGDSGNTIYF
>16|TRBV20-1|TRBJ2-1
CSARDPTGRVNNEQFF
>13|TRBV2|TRBJ2-7
CASKDSSVLEQYF
>14|TRBV6-6|TRBJ1-2
CASSYPDRGGGYTF
>14|TRBV5-1|TRBJ2-2
CASSLAGTTGELFF
>18|TRBV20-1|TRBJ1-5
CSARDYHYTGGWNQPQHF
>12|TRBV6-6|TRBJ2-5
CASGGREETQYF
>15|TRBV9|TRBJ1-2
CASSKGTGRDYGYTF